This entry lists 27 T cell receptor beta chains sequenced from one sample in a study of blood T cell repertoires in COVID-19. The method was immunoSEQ multiplex PCR; TCRdb's version includes in-frame clones alone and lacks a portion of them. Seen here are about 140,000 clones, more than 80% observed once, and the top ten hold about 9.3%. Material: peripheral blood. The receptors were gathered from a woman older than 75 in a cohort sampled during active or convalescent COVID-19.

The chain carries TRBV28 and TRBJ2-2, with TRBD1 matching over 7 bases. The CDR3 totals 14 residues. Germline V gene data show CDR1 as MDHEN and CDR2 as SYDVKM. V lost 6 bases, J lost 4 bases, and 5 bases stayed unmatched. The CDR3 nucleotides read TGTGCCAGCAGAGAGGGGGCGCGCACCGGGGAGCTGTTTTTT. It is translated as CASREGARTGELFF.

The chain couples TRBV19 to TRBJ1-2; a weak D match, TRBD1 (5 bases). The length of the CDR3 is 13 residues. The ends were cut back, 4 bases at V and 4 bases at J, with 10 bases in the middle. In germline, CDR1 is LNHDA, CDR2 SQIVND (reference sequence). CDR3 DNA sequence: TGTGCCAGTAGTACAGGGCCCGGCTATGGCTACACCTTC. It encodes CASSTGPGYGYTF.

The chain couples TRBV5-4 to TRBJ2-3; perhaps TRBD1 as D (5 bases). Germline loops: CDR1 SGHNT, CDR2 YYREEE (reference sequence). Trimming pared 0 bases from V and 2 bases from J, leaving 10 bases between. The CDR3 runs to 15 residues. CDR3 in amino acids: CASSLVGASTDTQYF. The CDR3 DNA reads as TGTGCCAGCAGCTTGGTAGGGGCCTCCACAGATACGCAGTATTTT. Full variable domain (rest looked up from reference TRBV5-4 and TRBJ2-3): ETGVTQSPTHLIKTRGQQVTLRCSSQSGHNTVSWYQQALGQGPQFIFQYYREEENGRGNFPPRFSGLQFPNYSSELNVNALELDDSALYLCASSLVGASTDTQYFGPGTRLTVL.

In regard to this clone: The junction departs from germline at one end; a sequencing error may be responsible. The rearrangement joins TRBV6-1 to TRBJ1-6, with 7 bases lining up with TRBD1. The CDR3 covers 13 residues. The germline V gene has CDR1 MNHNS and CDR2 SASEGT. The CDR3 sequence: CASREGTARFLHF. The CDR3 nucleotides are TGTGCCAGCAGGGAAGGGACAGCACGATTTCTCCACTTT.

The chain uses TRBV4-2 and TRBJ2-3; 12 bases are a match to TRBD2. This CDR3 comprises 17 residues. Germline V gene lookup returns CDR1 LGHNA and CDR2 YNFKEQ. V dropped 1 base and J dropped 7; count of bases not matched to a gene: 9. In nucleotides, the CDR3 is TGTGCCAGCAGCCAAGCCCTACTAGCGGGGGGTCCAAATACGCAGTATTTT. The encoded protein is CASSQALLAGGPNTQYF.

The chain links TRBV6-5 to TRBJ1-2, with 7 positions matching TRBD1. The CDR3 has 12 amino acids. Germline V gives CDR1 MNHEY, CDR2 SVGAGI. V was clipped by 5 bases and J by 11 bases; unmatched bases: 8. The CDR3 DNA is TGTGCCAGCAGTCCCAATGCAGGGGGGTACACCTTC. Protein: CASSPNAGGYTF.

The chain has TRBV9 and TRBJ1-1; D possibly corresponds to TRBD1 (5 bases). Germline-derived CDR1 and CDR2 are SGDLS and YYNGEE. There are 14 residues in the CDR3. V lost 4 bases to trimming and J lost 0 bases, with 10 bases between them. CDR3 DNA: TGTGCCAGCAGCAAACAGGAGATGAACACTGAAGCTTTCTTT. This gives the protein CASSKQEMNTEAFF.

The chain joins TRBV19 to TRBJ2-5; TRBD2 matches 8 bases. CDR3 size: 15 residues. The V segment lost 6 bases and the J segment 4 bases; nucleotides outside the gene matches: 10. The germline V gene has CDR1 LNHDA and CDR2 SQIVND (reference sequence). CDR3 loop: CASRDGGGSGETQYF. DNA of the CDR3: TGTGCCAGTAGAGACGGCGGGGGGTCAGGAGAGACCCAGTACTTC.

This clone was detected only a few times. V is TRBV27 and J is TRBJ1-1; D is ambiguous. Germline V gene lookup returns CDR1 MNHEY and CDR2 SMNVEV (reference sequence). Trimming stripped 4 bases from V and 1 base from J, with 7 bases between. CDR3 length: 13 amino acids. The CDR3 sequence: CASSSRENTEAFF. CDR3 DNA: TGTGCCAGCAGTTCGAGGGAGAACACTGAAGCTTTCTTT.

The chain is built from TRBV5-1 and TRBJ2-7; TRBD1 matches 9 bases. Looked up from germline, CDR1 is SGHRS and CDR2 is YFSETQ. The V segment lost 0 bases and the J segment 4 bases; nucleotides outside the gene matches: 8. This CDR3 spans 16 amino acids. CDR3 amino acids: CASSLGPRDRDYEQYF. CDR3 coding DNA: TGCGCCAGCAGCTTGGGGCCCCGGGACAGGGATTACGAGCAGTACTTC.

V is TRBV6-1 and J is TRBJ2-5; 11 bases are a match to TRBD2. CDR1 is MNHNS and CDR2 is SASEGT in the germline V gene. CDR3 length: 16 residues. With V trimmed by 3 bases and J by 5 bases, 8 bases remained unmatched. The CDR3 region has the DNA TGTGCCAGCAGTGAGTTAGCGGGGGGGATTCTGGAGACCCAGTACTTC. The encoded protein is CASSELAGGILETQYF.

V and J are TRBV5-1 and TRBJ1-1; 12 positions agree with TRBD1. The germline gives CDR1 SGHRS, CDR2 YFSETQ. This CDR3 is 15 amino acids long. V shed 3 bases and J 7 bases; nucleotides not matched to a gene: 7. CDR3 sequence reads: CASSSAGQGAGEAFF. CDR3 bases: TGCGCCAGCAGCTCAGCGGGACAGGGGGCGGGTGAAGCTTTCTTT.

The chain joins TRBV6-5 to TRBJ1-4, with D hard to call. Germline V gives CDR1 MNHEY, CDR2 SVGAGI. The length of the CDR3 is 15 residues. V lost 6 bases, J lost 1 base, and 12 bases lay in between. CDR3 loop: CASRPPTGTNEKLFF. CDR3 DNA: TGTGCCAGCAGGCCCCCTACGGGAACTAATGAAAAACTGTTTTTT.

This sequence joins TRBV25-1 and TRBJ1-3, with a tentative D call TRBD1 (5 bases). The germline CDR1 and CDR2 sequences are MGHDK and SYGVNS. CDR3 size: 14 residues. Trimming removed 5 bases from V and 4 bases from J, with 12 bases in between. The CDR3 nucleotides are TGTGCCAGCAGTCCCCGGACACCAGGAAACACCATATATTTT. This gives the protein CASSPRTPGNTIYF.

The chain is built from TRBV4-3 and TRBJ2-3; maybe TRBD2 (6 bases). V was trimmed by 0 bases and J by 4 bases, leaving 11 bases between them. The CDR3 totals 15 residues. The germline gives CDR1 LGHNA, CDR2 YSLEER. The CDR3 DNA follows: TGCGCCAGCAGCCAAGAGGGACTTCAGGCAGATACGCAGTATTTT. It translates to CASSQEGLQADTQYF.

This clone was picked up one time. The chain uses TRBV6-5 and TRBJ2-4; weak D call: TRBD1 (5 bases). This CDR3 region has 13 residues. From germline, CDR1 is MNHEY and CDR2 SVGAGI. Trimming cost V 6 bases and J 7 bases, with 13 bases left between them. CDR3 DNA: TGTGCCAGCAGGTTCTCTTGGGGCAACATTCAGTACTTC. Translating it yields CASRFSWGNIQYF.

The chain carries TRBV28 and TRBJ2-7; D perhaps matches TRBD2 (5 bases). Between the trimmed V and J ends, which lost 5 bases and 3 bases, there was a span of 17 bases. The CDR3 extends over 15 amino acids. CDR1 is MDHEN and CDR2 is SYDVKM in the germline V gene. This CDR3 is CASSVPDSRFYEQYF. CDR3 DNA: TGTGCCAGCAGTGTCCCGGACTCCCGCTTCTACGAGCAGTACTTC. Full variable domain (rest looked up from reference TRBV28 and TRBJ2-7): DVKVTQSSRYLVKRTGEKVFLECVQDMDHENMFWYRQDPGLGLRLIYFSYDVKMKEKGDIPEGYSVSREKKERFSLILESASTNQTSMYLCASSVPDSRFYEQYFGPGTRLTVT.

This rearrangement joins TRBV28 to TRBJ1-4, with D tentatively TRBD1 (5 bases). Germline V gene lookup returns CDR1 MDHEN and CDR2 SYDVKM. With 9 bases removed from V and 5 bases from J, the gap between germline ends came to 13 bases. There are 13 residues in the CDR3. CDR3 sequence reads: CASLGGWNEKLFF. The CDR3, as DNA: TGTGCCAGTCTGGGGGGGTGGAATGAAAAACTGTTTTTT. The whole variable domain, remainder taken from reference TRBV28 and TRBJ1-4, is DVKVTQSSRYLVKRTGEKVFLECVQDMDHENMFWYRQDPGLGLRLIYFSYDVKMKEKGDIPEGYSVSREKKERFSLILESASTNQTSMYLCASLGGWNEKLFFGSGTQLSVL.

The rearrangement joins TRBV10-3 to TRBJ1-3; D is undetermined. The CDR3 is 15 amino acids. The V and J ends lost 2 bases and 2 bases respectively, with 10 bases between them. Germline lookup yields CDR1 ENHRY and CDR2 SYGVKD. In DNA form, the CDR3 reads TGTGCCATCAGTGAGCGGGTTGTAGCTGGAAACACCATATATTTT. Protein product: CAISERVVAGNTIYF.

This clone is a singleton in its sample. The chain couples TRBV5-1 to TRBJ2-3, with D hard to call. The CDR3 is made up of 15 amino acids. With 4 bases removed from V and 1 base from J, the gap between germline ends came to 13 bases. Germline assignment: CDR1 SGHRS and CDR2 YFSETQ. In DNA form, the CDR3 reads TGCGCCAGCAGCCTCTTCGGCGGAGGCACAGATACGCAGTATTTT. Protein sequence: CASSLFGGGTDTQYF.

The V gene is TRBV28, the J gene TRBJ1-5; 9 bases align to TRBD1. The ends lost 10 bases at V and 6 bases at J; junction bases unmatched: 7. The CDR3 is 13 amino acids. Per the germline V gene, CDR1 is MDHEN and CDR2 is SYDVKM. Here the CDR3 DNA reads TGTGCCACCGTGACAGGGGGTTTTCAGCCCCAGCATTTT. Protein sequence: CATVTGGFQPQHF.

The chain carries TRBV5-1 and TRBJ2-1, with 10 bases fitting TRBD2. The V gene end was trimmed by 4 bases and the J gene end by 2 bases; junction bases not matched to a gene: 6. The length of the CDR3 is 16 residues. Germline V CDR1 and CDR2: SGHRS, YFSETQ. The CDR3 nucleotides read TGCGCCAGCAGCCTAGACCTAGCGGGGGCCTACAATGAGCAGTTCTTC. Translated: CASSLDLAGAYNEQFF.

The V gene is TRBV7-2, the J gene TRBJ1-5; D call uncertain. This CDR3 spans 12 amino acids. From germline, CDR1 is SGHTA and CDR2 FQGNSA. V was pared by 1 base and J by 9 bases, with 7 bases between. The DNA of the CDR3 is TGTGCCAGCAGCTTAGGACCGGGGCCCCAGCATTTT. Translation: CASSLGPGPQHF.

The gene calls are TRBV3-1 (or the pseudogene TRBV3-2) and TRBJ1-5; D is possibly TRBD1 (6 bases). From germline, CDR1 is LGHDT and CDR2 YNNKEL (reference sequence). This CDR3 is built from 16 residues. The V gene lost 5 bases and the J gene lost 0 bases, with 14 bases spanning the gap. Here the CDR3 DNA reads TGTGCCAGCAGCTTGCGACAGGTCTATAGCAATCAGCCCCAGCATTTT. Its protein is CASSLRQVYSNQPQHF.

The genes are TRBV2 and TRBJ1-2; D call uncertain. V shed 1 base and J shed 8 bases, with 11 bases lying between them. The CDR3 consists of 13 residues. Germline values: CDR1 SNHLY, CDR2 FYNNEI. The CDR3: CASSEGNRRGYTF. The CDR3 coding sequence is TGTGCCAGCAGTGAAGGCAATCGGCGGGGCTACACCTTC.

This clone was observed once. The rearrangement uses TRBV5-4 and TRBJ1-2; 10 bases are shared with TRBD1. V lost 0 bases to trimming and J lost 5 bases; unmatched junction nucleotides: 7. The germline V gene encodes CDR1 SGHNT and CDR2 YYREEE (reference sequence). The CDR3 length is 16 residues. The CDR3 spells CASSLGGQGPGYGYTF. CDR3 nucleotide sequence: TGTGCCAGCAGCTTGGGGGGACAGGGGCCGGGATATGGCTACACCTTC.

The chain is built from TRBV19 and TRBJ2-2; TRBD1 agrees at 9 bases. Germline V gene sequence: CDR1 LNHDA, CDR2 SQIVND (reference sequence). V shed 6 bases, J shed 7 bases, and the junction held 9 bases outside the gene matches. The CDR3 is 15 amino acids. The CDR3 protein is CASRPHDRGNGELFF. CDR3 DNA sequence: TGTGCCAGTAGGCCGCACGACAGGGGGAACGGGGAGCTGTTTTTT.